This entry features one TCR beta chain sequence. Its target is not known. This sample was included in a study of shared clonotypes between healthy human individuals. Findings and limits, study-wide: Rarefaction curves obtained for sorted subsets showed sequencing incomplete despite large depth. Exclusively blood specimens were collected; tissue repertoires likely differ. Shared across a few donors were 5% to 6% of the naive CD4 clonotypes.

Deletions cut 5 bases from V and 1 base from J, with 9 bases between. Germline V gene lookup returns CDR1 SGHRS and CDR2 YFSETQ. The CDR3 extends over 14 amino acids. From CD4+ cells came CD45RA+ naive and CD45RA-negative memory subsets. This table comes from immunoSEQ multiplex PCR, and its TCRdb copy is limited to in-frame clones, with some not included. The sample holds 190,000 or so clones, over 50% seen once. The gene calls are TRBV5-1 and TRBJ2-2, with a possible D match to TRBD1 (5 bases). The origin of this receptor is a man aged 25-45 years in good health. Sequencing was done on a sample of memory CD4+ T cells sorted from blood. The subset was: CD45RA-negative fraction. This chain's CDR3 is CASSADRNTGELFF. The CDR3 region has the DNA TGCGCCAGCAGTGCCGACAGGAACACCGGGGAGCTGTTTTTT. The full variable domain, with the rest looked up from reference TRBV5-1 and TRBJ2-2, is KAGVTQTPRYLIKTRGQQVTLSCSPISGHRSVSWYQQTPGQGLQFLFEYFSETQRNKGNFPGRFSGRQFSNSRSEMNVSTLELGDSALYLCASSADRNTGELFFGEGSRLTVL.